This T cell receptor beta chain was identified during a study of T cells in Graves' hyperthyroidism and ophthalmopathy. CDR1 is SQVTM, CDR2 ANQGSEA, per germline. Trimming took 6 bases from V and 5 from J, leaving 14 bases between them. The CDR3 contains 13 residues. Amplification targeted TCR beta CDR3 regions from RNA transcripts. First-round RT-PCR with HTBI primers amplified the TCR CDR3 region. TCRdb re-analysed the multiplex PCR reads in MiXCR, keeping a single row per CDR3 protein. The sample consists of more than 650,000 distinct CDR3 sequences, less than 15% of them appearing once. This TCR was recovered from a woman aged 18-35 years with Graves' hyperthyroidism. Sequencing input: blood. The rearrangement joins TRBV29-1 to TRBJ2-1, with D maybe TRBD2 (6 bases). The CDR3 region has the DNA TGCAGCGTCCTTAAGGGACTTCACAATGAGCAGTTCTTC. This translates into CSVLKGLHNEQFF.